This T cell receptor beta chain originates from a study of blood T cell repertoires in COVID-19. About the study: PBMCs, B-cell-depleted T cells, or T cells were the source of the cDNA or gDNA that made up the material.

This CDR3 is 15 amino acids long. J gave up 7 bases and V 7 bases, and 8 bases lay outside the gene matches. Germline CDR1 is SGHTA and CDR2 is FQGNSA. Authors' data handling: Quantification of nucleated cells was approximated via reference gene primer amplification. The protocol was immunoSEQ multiplex PCR, while the TCRdb copy is restricted to in-frame clones and leaves out a portion. For V, J and clone size, that table is used; D and trimming come from the DNA. The profile shows roughly 280,000 clones, about 85% of them singletons. The V call is TRBV7-2, the J call TRBJ2-1, with TRBD2 matching 12 bases. The sequenced sample was peripheral blood. The source of this sequence is a man aged 18 to 30 with active or convalescent COVID-19. This CDR3 reads CASMPRLAGVNEQFF. In nucleotides, the CDR3 is TGTGCCAGCATGCCAAGACTAGCGGGAGTTAATGAGCAGTTCTTC.